This T cell receptor beta chain was documented in a study of T-cell reconstitution after alpha-beta-depleted transplantation in children. Many counts were recorded for this clonotype. V lost 0 bases to trimming and J lost 1 base, with 10 bases between them. This CDR3 contains 15 residues. Per germline, CDR1 SGHRS and CDR2 YFSETQ. A library of TCRbeta sequences, prepared with unique molecular identifiers, was generated. TCRdb re-derived calls from the PCR reads in MiXCR, one entry per CDR3 protein. This table holds 600,000 to 800,000 distinct CDR3 sequences, around 12% found once. The clonotype comes from a girl aged 2-10 years with congenital amegakaryocytic thrombocytopenia, due to receive a stem cell transplant. The specimen was PBMCs, collected before TCRalphabeta/CD19-depleted stem cell transplant. The V and J genes are TRBV5-1 and TRBJ1-1; D possibly corresponds to TRBD1 (5 bases). The CDR3 DNA reads TGCGCCAGCAGCTTGGCCTTTGGGGGGAACACTGAAGCTTTCTTT. It encodes CASSLAFGGNTEAFF.